This T cell receptor (beta chain) comes out of a study of T cells in Graves' hyperthyroidism and ophthalmopathy (dated by TCRdb to between 2018 and 2021). With respect to the entire study: Peripheral blood samples were taken at the time of initial diagnosis, prior to any treatment. In addition, the study compared T-cell repertoires in thyroid tissue and in blood from roughly six Graves' hyperthyroidism patients. Following sampling, methimazole starting at 30 mg daily was given to hyperthyroidism patients, and high-dose intravenous methylprednisolone was given to ophthalmopathy patients. A discovery cohort of about a hundred patients, approximately 44 with Graves' ophthalmopathy and over 55 with stable Graves' hyperthyroidism, was used to find distinguishing TCR V-J signatures. The paper reports TCR Vbeta CDR3 sequencing of some 140 peripheral blood samples: fewer than 50 ophthalmopathy, fewer than 80 hyperthyroidism and about 17 progressor patients. Prospective prediction of ophthalmopathy was tested in an independent validation cohort of 18 to 20 hyperthyroidism patients and 15 to 17 patients who later progressed to ophthalmopathy. For training and testing, the approximately 92 patients in the discovery cohort were randomly divided in a 7:3 ratio. Here is what the overall study found, with its caveats: Most expanded thyroid clonotypes (frequency above 0.001) were also detected in blood, suggesting blood repertoires may reflect thyroid immune responses. Sample size was not statistically predetermined, and blinding of investigators to group allocation was not performed. During validation, the model predicted progression to ophthalmopathy a median of approximately 6.5 months ahead of onset, with more than 55% sensitivity and 72.22% specificity. Ophthalmopathy was separated from stable hyperthyroidism by a 13 V-J signature model, with approximately 89% sensitivity and 81% to 82% specificity obtained in cross-validation and 80%/75% obtained in testing.

A note on this clonotype: Its antigen specificity is not known. Just one base apart from a much larger clone, this may be a read error.

Graves' hyperthyroidism was defined as stable when no progression to ophthalmopathy occurred over 18 months of follow-up. Hyperthyroidism patients were newly diagnosed, had a disease duration of under 2 months, and were aged 18 to 65 years. Exclusion was applied to patients with uncontrolled infections, other autoimmune diseases, pregnancy or lactation. Diagnoses were established on the basis of clinical symptoms, serum thyroxine and TRAb, thyroid ultrasound, and orbital computed tomography. PBMCs were isolated from approximately 10 ml of fresh peripheral blood by Ficoll-Paque density gradient centrifugation. Trizol reagent was used to extract total RNA, and RNA quality was then checked on an Agilent 2100 Bioanalyzer. Amplification of TCR beta CDR3 regions was carried out from RNA transcripts. A first-round RT-PCR of the TCR CDR3 used the HTBI primer set with the Qiagen OneStep RT-PCR kit. The libraries were constructed in a second round of multiplex PCR and then size-selected and purified. Paired-end sequencing of the libraries was performed with 100 bp reads on an Illumina HiSeq2000. The study's processing was this. Raw data were processed with SOAPnuke, discarding reads with adapters, uncalled bases, mean Phred below 15, or no exact constant-primer or identifier match. High-quality paired reads were merged using COPE v1.2.5, and each unique nucleotide sequence was defined as a clonotype. Clonotypes were aligned to IMGT TRBV, TRBD and TRBJ reference segments using MiTCR v1.1. The analysis was restricted to V-J combinations with a frequency above 0.0001, which together covered 99% to 99.2% of the repertoires. A TCS score was defined as the ratio of F50 (clonal expansion) to E x V (chaos), with BLOSUM62-based TCRdist applied between CDR3 peptides within each V-J. Welch's t-statistics and random forest reduced around 510 V-J features to about 13, which were used in a naive Bayes classifier (R e1071). TCRdb itself trimmed the public reads at Q25 with fastp, ran MiXCR and retained productive beta chains. All rows with the same CDR3 protein become a single entry with the most common DNA and genes. The V and J calls and clone size come from TCRdb's table, not from the authors' own analysis. The sample has about 350,000 distinct CDR3 sequences on record, approximately 15% of them singletons. Roughly 24% of the sample belongs to the ten largest clones.

The specimen sequenced was blood. The receptor was derived from a young woman with Graves' hyperthyroidism.

The sequenced DNA is TGTGCCAGCAGTTCTTGGGGTTCGATCACTGAAGCTTTCTTT. It specifies CASSSWGSITEAFF. The sequence joins TRBV27 to TRBJ1-1, with no D gene named confidently. From a lookup of the germline V gene (reference sequence), CDR1 and CDR2 are MNHEY and SMNVEV. The germline ends are 13 bases apart after V is trimmed by 4 bases and J by 4 bases. Including the terminal cysteine and phenylalanine, the CDR3 comprises 14 residues. Of the read, only the CDR3 DNA is kept; its 42 bases are in frame from base 1.